This T cell receptor beta chain was found in a study of blood T cell repertoires in COVID-19. Measured with immunoSEQ multiplex PCR; TCRdb has only the in-frame clones, and not every one. This table has 40,000 to 55,000 clones, around four fifths appearing once. CDR3 length equals 13 residues. The germline V gene has CDR1 SGHDT and CDR2 YYEEEE. V was trimmed by 3 bases and J by 5 bases, leaving 11 bases between them. The sample holds one count of this clone. The V gene is TRBV5-6, the J gene TRBJ1-2; D is perhaps TRBD1 (5 bases). The receptor's source is a human donor in a cohort sampled during active COVID-19. Sequenced input: peripheral blood. The chain's CDR3 is CASSSRVPYGYTF. The CDR3 DNA reads as TGTGCCAGCAGCTCCAGGGTCCCATATGGCTACACCTTC. Full variable domain (remainder filled in from reference TRBV5-6 and TRBJ1-2): DAGVTQSPTHLIKTRGQQVTLRCSPKSGHDTVSWYQQALGQGPQFIFQYYEEEERQRGNFPDRFSGHQFPNYSSELNVNALLLGDSALYLCASSSRVPYGYTFGSGTRLTVV.